In its sample, the clone carrying this TCR beta chain was seen many times. Its antigen remains unidentified. These data originate in a study of CD8 T cells in ankylosing spondylitis. Study-wide results and limits: In ankylosing spondylitis blood, a motif of seven or eight highly homologous TCR beta variants appeared characteristic. Earlier work had already found some motif variants in reactive arthritis synovial fluid and blood.

Preparation of TCR beta libraries was done by quantitative 5'-RACE with molecular barcodes. Each CDR3 protein is one row after TCRdb ran MiXCR on the 5' RACE reads. Here the sample spans about 500,000 distinct CDR3 sequences, roughly 5% being singletons. The junction had 2 bases not matched to a gene; V was cut back by 6 bases and J by 1 base. The CDR3 has 15 residues. The TCR was taken from a male donor with ankylosing spondylitis. V usage is TRBV12-3 or TRBV12-4 and J usage is TRBJ2-5, with 13 bases aligning to TRBD2. The sequenced sample was blood, either unsorted or a sorted T cell fraction (not recorded which). DNA for the CDR3: TGTGCCAGCAGGACTAGCGGGGGGTTCCAAGAGACCCAGTACTTC. Translation gives CASRTSGGFQETQYF.